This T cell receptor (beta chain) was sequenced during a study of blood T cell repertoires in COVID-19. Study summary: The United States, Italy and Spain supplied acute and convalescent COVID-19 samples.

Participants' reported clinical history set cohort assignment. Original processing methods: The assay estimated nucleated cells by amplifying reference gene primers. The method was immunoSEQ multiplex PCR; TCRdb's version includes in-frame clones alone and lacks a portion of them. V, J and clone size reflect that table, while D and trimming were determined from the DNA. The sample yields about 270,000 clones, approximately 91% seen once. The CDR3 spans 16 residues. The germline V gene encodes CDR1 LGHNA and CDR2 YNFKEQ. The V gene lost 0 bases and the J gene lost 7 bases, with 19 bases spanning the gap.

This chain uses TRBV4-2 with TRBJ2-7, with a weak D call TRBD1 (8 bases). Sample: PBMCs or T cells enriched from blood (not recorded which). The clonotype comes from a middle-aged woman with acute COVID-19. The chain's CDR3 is CASSQDPHRGGDEQYF. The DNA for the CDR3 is TGTGCCAGCAGCCAAGATCCCCACAGGGGGGGTGATGAGCAGTACTTC.